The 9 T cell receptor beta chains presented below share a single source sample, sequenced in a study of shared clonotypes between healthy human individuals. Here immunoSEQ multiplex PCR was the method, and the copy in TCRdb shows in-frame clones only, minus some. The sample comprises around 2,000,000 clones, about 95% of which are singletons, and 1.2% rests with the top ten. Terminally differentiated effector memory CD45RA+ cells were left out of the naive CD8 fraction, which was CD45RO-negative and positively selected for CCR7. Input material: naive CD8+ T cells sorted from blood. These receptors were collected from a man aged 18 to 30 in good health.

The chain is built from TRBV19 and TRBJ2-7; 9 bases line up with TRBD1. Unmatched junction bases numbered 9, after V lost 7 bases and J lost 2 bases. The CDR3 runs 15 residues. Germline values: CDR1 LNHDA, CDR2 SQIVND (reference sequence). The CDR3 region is CASKIGGTGTYEQYF. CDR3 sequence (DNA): TGTGCCAGTAAAATAGGGGGGACAGGGACCTACGAGCAGTACTTC.

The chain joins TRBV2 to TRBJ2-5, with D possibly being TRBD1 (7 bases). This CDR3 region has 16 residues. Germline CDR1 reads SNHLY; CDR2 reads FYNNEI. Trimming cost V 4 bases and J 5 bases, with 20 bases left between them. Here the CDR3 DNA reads TGTGCCAGCAGTGGCGGGACAGAATACCTCGAGGAGACCCAGTACTTC. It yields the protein CASSGGTEYLEETQYF.

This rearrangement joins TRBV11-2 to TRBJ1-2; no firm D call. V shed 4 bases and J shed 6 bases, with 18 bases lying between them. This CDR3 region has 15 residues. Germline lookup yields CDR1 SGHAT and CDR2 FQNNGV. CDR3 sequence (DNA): TGTGCCAGCAGCTCGTACATTTTGGACGAGGATGGCTACACCTTC. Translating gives CASSSYILDEDGYTF.

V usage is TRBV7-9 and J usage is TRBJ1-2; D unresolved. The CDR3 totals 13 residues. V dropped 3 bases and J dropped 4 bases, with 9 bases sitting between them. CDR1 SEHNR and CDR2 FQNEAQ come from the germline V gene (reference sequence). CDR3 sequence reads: CASSLITSYGYTF. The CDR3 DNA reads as TGTGCCAGCAGCTTGATTACAAGCTATGGCTACACCTTC.

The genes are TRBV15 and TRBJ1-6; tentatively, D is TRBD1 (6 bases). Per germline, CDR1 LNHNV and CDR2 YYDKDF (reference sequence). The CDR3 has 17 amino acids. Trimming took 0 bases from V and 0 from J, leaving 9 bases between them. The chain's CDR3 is CATSRDGGSSYNSPLHF. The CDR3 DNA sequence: TGTGCCACCAGCAGAGATGGGGGCAGCTCCTATAATTCACCCCTCCACTTT.

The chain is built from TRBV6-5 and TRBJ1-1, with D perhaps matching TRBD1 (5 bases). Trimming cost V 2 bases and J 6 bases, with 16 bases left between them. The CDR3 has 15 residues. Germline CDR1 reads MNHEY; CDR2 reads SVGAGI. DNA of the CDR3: TGTGCCAGCAGTTACGGGGTCACGGGGGGTCCTGAAGCTTTCTTT. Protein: CASSYGVTGGPEAFF.

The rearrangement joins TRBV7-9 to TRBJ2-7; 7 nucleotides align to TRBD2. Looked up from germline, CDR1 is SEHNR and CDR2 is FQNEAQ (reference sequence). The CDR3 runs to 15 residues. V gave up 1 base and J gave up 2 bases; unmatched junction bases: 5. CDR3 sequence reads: CASSLVGLAAYEQYF. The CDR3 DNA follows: TGTGCCAGCAGCTTAGTAGGGCTAGCGGCCTACGAGCAGTACTTC.

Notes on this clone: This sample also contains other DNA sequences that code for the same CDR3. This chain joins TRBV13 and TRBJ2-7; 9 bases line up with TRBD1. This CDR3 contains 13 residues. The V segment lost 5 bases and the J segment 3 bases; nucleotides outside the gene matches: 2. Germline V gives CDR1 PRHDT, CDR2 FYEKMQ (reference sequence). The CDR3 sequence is CASSPGQGYEQYF. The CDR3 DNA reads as TGTGCCAGCAGCCCGGGACAGGGCTACGAGCAGTACTTC.

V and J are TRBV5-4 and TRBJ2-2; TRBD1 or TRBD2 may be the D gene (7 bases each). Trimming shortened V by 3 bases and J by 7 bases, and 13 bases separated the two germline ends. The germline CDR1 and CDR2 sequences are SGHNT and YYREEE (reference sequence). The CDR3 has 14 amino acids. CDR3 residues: CASSSAGGVGELFF. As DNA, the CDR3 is TGTGCCAGCAGCTCGGCAGGGGGGGTCGGGGAGCTGTTTTTT. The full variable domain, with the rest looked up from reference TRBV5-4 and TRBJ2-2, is ETGVTQSPTHLIKTRGQQVTLRCSSQSGHNTVSWYQQALGQGPQFIFQYYREEENGRGNFPPRFSGLQFPNYSSELNVNALELDDSALYLCASSSAGGVGELFFGEGSRLTVL.